The 7 T cell receptor beta chains given below trace back to one sample, sequenced in a study of molecular identifiers for immune sequencing clone quantification. TCRdb reprocessed the PCR reads via MiXCR and lists one record per CDR3 protein. This sample has tens of thousands of distinct CDR3 sequences, with roughly a fifth found just once. The material sequenced was naive CD8+ T cells from blood, with Jurkat cell RNA spiked in. Subset specified: FACS-sorted CD8+CD4-CCR7+CD45RA+ naive T cells. The origin of the receptors is a human donor in good health. Some libraries in this study had Jurkat cell RNA spiked in.

This clonotype appeared many times. The rearrangement uses TRBV27 and TRBJ2-2; 10 positions match TRBD1. The CDR3 has 17 amino acids. V lost 2 bases, J lost 5 bases, and 8 bases stayed unmatched. Germline loops: CDR1 MNHEY, CDR2 SMNVEV (reference sequence). The DNA for the CDR3 is TGTGCCAGCAGTTTAGTAGGGACAGGGGATTGGACCGGGGAGCTGTTTTTT. Its protein product is CASSLVGTGDWTGELFF.

This clonotype was recorded only once. The chain uses TRBV3-1 and TRBJ2-1; 12 nucleotides align to TRBD2. The V segment lost 0 bases and the J segment 0 bases; nucleotides outside the gene matches: 6. This CDR3 spans 19 amino acids. CDR1 LGHDT and CDR2 YNNKEL come from the germline V gene (reference sequence). The DNA for the CDR3 is TGTGCCAGCAGCCAAGATGGGACTAGCGGGTCTAGCTCCTACAATGAGCAGTTCTTC. Protein sequence: CASSQDGTSGSSSYNEQFF.

This clonotype was seen only a few times. This rearrangement joins TRBV5-1 to TRBJ1-2; D gene uncertain. The germline gives CDR1 SGHRS, CDR2 YFSETQ. CDR3 length: 14 amino acids. V was pared by 1 base and J by 8 bases, with 15 bases between. The CDR3 nucleotides read TGCGCCAGCAGCTTGAAGGTCCCAACAGACGGCTACACCTTC. It yields the protein CASSLKVPTDGYTF.

The chain joins TRBV19 to TRBJ2-2, with D possibly being TRBD2 (5 bases). This CDR3 spans 15 amino acids. Trimming removed 3 bases from V and 2 bases from J, with 10 bases in between. Germline CDR1 LNHDA, CDR2 SQIVND (reference sequence). CDR3: CASSISGVNTGELFF. CDR3 nucleotides: TGTGCCAGTAGTATTTCCGGGGTAAACACCGGGGAGCTGTTTTTT.

This clonotype was detected many times. The genes are TRBV7-2 and TRBJ2-7; 12 bases match TRBD2. Germline V lookup: CDR1 SGHTA, CDR2 FQGNSA. V lost 5 bases to trimming and J lost 4 bases; unmatched junction nucleotides: 6. This CDR3 comprises 15 residues. DNA of the CDR3: TGTGCCAGCAGCCCAACAGGACTAGCGGGGTACGAGCAGTACTTC. It translates to CASSPTGLAGYEQYF.

With respect to this clonotype: A single base separates this from a much larger clone, so it may be a read error. No conserved phenylalanine or tryptophan is present at the end of the CDR3, so a read error is the likely explanation. The chain recombines TRBV2 with TRBJ1-5, with D perhaps matching TRBD1 (5 bases). V lost 3 bases, J lost 2 bases, and 11 bases lay in between. The CDR3 sequence is 15 residues long. The germline V gene has CDR1 SNHLY and CDR2 FYNNEI. CDR3 sequence: CASSDVGPGNQPQHS. The CDR3 DNA follows: TGTGCCAGCAGTGATGTGGGGCCCGGCAATCAGCCCCAGCATTCT.

This clonotype was seen ten or more times. V and J are TRBV20-1 and TRBJ1-4; TRBD1 aligns across 9 bases. This CDR3 spans 14 amino acids. Germline values: CDR1 DFQATT, CDR2 SNEGSKA (reference sequence). V lost 2 bases and J lost 5; bases outside the gene matches: 3. The CDR3 sequence: CSARKTGGNEKLFF. In DNA form, the CDR3 reads TGCAGTGCTAGAAAAACAGGGGGCAATGAAAAACTGTTTTTT.